The T cell receptor (beta chain) described here comes from a study of T cells in Graves' hyperthyroidism and ophthalmopathy. What was amplified from RNA transcripts were TCR beta CDR3 regions. The primer set for the first-round RT-PCR of the TCR CDR3 was HTBI. TCRdb re-derived calls from the multiplex PCR reads in MiXCR, one entry per CDR3 protein. Here the sample spans fewer than 600,000 distinct CDR3 sequences, about 15% being singletons. CDR1 is LGHDT, CDR2 YNNKEL, per germline (reference sequence). Unmatched junction bases numbered 3, after V lost 4 bases and J lost 5 bases. The CDR3 is made up of 14 amino acids. This clonotype was detected a few times. Because it lacks the conserved phenylalanine or tryptophan at the end, this CDR3 is likely a read error.

The clonotype originates from a woman between 18 and 29 years old with Graves' hyperthyroidism. Sequencing input: blood. The gene calls are TRBV3-1 and TRBJ1-4, with 8 bases identical to TRBD1. The CDR3 region has the DNA TGTGCCAGCAGCCTAGACAGGGGAAATGAAAAACTGTTTGTT. As protein: CASSLDRGNEKLFV.